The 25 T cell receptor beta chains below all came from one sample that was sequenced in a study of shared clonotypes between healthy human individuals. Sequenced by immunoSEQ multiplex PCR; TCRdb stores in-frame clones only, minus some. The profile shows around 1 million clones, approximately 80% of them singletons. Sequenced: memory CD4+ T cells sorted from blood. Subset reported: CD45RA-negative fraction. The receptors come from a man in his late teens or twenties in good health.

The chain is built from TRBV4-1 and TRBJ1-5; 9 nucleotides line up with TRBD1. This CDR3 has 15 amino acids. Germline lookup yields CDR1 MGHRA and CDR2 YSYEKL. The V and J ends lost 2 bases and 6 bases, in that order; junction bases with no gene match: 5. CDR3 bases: TGCGCCAGCAGCCAACAAGTGACAGGGGGTCAGCCCCAGCATTTT. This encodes CASSQQVTGGQPQHF.

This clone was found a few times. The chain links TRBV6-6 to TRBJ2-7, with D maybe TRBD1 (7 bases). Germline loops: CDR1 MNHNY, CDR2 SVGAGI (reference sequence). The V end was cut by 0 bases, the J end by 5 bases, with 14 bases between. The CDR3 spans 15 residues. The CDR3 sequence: CASSYSSGGGNEQYF. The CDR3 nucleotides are TGTGCCAGCAGTTACTCGTCAGGGGGAGGCAACGAGCAGTACTTC.

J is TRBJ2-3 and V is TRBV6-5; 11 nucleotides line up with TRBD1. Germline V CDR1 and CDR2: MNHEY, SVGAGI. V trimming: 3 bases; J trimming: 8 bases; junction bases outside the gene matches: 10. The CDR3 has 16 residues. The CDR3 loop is CASSYDRTGGLGTQYF. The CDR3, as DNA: TGTGCCAGCAGTTATGATCGGACAGGGGGCTTAGGTACGCAGTATTTT.

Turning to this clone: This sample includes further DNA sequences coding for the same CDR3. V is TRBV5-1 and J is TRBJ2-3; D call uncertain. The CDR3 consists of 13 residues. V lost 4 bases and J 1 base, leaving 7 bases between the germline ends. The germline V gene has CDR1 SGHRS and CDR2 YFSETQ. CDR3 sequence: CASSPGGTDTQYF. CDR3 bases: TGCGCCAGCAGCCCGGGCGGCACAGATACGCAGTATTTT. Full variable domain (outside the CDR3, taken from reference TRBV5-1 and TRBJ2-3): KAGVTQTPRYLIKTRGQQVTLSCSPISGHRSVSWYQQTPGQGLQFLFEYFSETQRNKGNFPGRFSGRQFSNSRSEMNVSTLELGDSALYLCASSPGGTDTQYFGPGTRLTVL.

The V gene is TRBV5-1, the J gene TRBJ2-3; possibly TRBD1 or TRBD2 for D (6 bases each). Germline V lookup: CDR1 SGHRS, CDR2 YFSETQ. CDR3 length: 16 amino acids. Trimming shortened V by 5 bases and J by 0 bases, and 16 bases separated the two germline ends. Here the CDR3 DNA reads TGCGCCAGCAGACTGGGTGGAGGGGGAAGCACAGATACGCAGTATTTT. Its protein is CASRLGGGGSTDTQYF.

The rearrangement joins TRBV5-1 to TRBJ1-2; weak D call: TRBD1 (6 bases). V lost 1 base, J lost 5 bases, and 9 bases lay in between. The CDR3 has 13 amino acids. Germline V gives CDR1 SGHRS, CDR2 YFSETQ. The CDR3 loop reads CASSLSGEYGYTF. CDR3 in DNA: TGCGCCAGCAGCTTGTCAGGGGAGTATGGCTACACCTTC.

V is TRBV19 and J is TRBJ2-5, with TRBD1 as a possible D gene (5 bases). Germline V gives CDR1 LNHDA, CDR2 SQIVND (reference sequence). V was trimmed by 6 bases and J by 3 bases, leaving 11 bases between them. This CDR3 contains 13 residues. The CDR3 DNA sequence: TGTGCCAGTAGCGCCAGGGTGGAAGAGACCCAGTACTTC. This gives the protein CASSARVEETQYF.

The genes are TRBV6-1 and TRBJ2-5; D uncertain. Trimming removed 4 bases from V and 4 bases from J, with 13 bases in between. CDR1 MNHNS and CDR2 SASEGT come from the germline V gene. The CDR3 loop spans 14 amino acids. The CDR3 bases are TGTGCCAGCAGTGTAGGCCTTAAGGGAGAGACCCAGTACTTC. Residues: CASSVGLKGETQYF.

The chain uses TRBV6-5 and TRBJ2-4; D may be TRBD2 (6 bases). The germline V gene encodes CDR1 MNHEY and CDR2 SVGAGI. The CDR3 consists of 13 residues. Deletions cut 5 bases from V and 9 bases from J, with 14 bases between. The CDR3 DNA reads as TGTGCCAGCAGTATCAGGGACTCGACCATTCAGTACTTC. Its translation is CASSIRDSTIQYF.

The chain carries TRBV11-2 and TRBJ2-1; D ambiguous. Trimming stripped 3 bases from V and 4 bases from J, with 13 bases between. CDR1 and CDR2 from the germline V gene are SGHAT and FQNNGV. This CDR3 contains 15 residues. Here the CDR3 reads CASSFDSPRYNEQFF. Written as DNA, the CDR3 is TGTGCCAGCAGCTTCGACTCCCCCCGTTACAATGAGCAGTTCTTC. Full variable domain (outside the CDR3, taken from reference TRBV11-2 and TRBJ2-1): EAGVAQSPRYKIIEKRQSVAFWCNPISGHATLYWYQQILGQGPKLLIQFQNNGVVDDSQLPKDRFSAERLKGVDSTLKIQPAKLEDSAVYLCASSFDSPRYNEQFFGPGTRLTVL.

The CDR3 DNA reads as TGCGCCAGCAGTGGCCAGGAGGGGGAGAAGACCCAGTACTTC. Translating gives CASSGQEGEKTQYF. The rearrangement uses TRBV10-1 and TRBJ2-5; perhaps D is TRBD1 or TRBD2 (6 bases each). Germline V gene sequence: CDR1 WNHNN, CDR2 SYGVQD (reference sequence). Trimming pared 4 bases from V and 6 bases from J, leaving 15 bases between. CDR3 length equals 14 residues.

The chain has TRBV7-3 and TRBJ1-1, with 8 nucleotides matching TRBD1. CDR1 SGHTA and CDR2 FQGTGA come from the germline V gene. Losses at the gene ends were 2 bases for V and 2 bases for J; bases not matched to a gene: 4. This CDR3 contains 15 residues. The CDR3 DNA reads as TGTGCCAGCAGCTTACGGCAGGGGGCAAACACTGAAGCTTTCTTT. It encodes CASSLRQGANTEAFF. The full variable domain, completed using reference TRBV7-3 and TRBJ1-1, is GAGVSQTPSNKVTEKGKYVELRCDPISGHTALYWYRQSLGQGPEFLIYFQGTGAADDSGLPNDRFFAVRPEGSVSTLKIQRTERGDSAVYLCASSLRQGANTEAFFGQGTRLTVV.

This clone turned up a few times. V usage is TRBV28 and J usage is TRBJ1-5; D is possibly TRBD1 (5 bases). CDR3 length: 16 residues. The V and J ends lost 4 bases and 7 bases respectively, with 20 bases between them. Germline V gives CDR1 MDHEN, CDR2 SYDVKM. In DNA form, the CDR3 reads TGTGCCAGCAGTTCCCGGGACCCCTTTAGTTACCAGCCCCAGCATTTT. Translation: CASSSRDPFSYQPQHF.

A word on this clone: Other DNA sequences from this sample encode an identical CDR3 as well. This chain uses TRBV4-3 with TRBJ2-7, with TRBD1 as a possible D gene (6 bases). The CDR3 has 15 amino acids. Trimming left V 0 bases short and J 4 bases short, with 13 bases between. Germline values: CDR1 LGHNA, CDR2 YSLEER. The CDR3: CASSQDRAGVYEQYF. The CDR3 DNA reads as TGCGCCAGCAGCCAAGACAGGGCAGGGGTTTACGAGCAGTACTTC.

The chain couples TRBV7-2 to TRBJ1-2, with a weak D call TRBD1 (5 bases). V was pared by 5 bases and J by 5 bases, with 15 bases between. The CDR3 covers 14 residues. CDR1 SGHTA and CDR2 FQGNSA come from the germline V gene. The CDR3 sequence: CASSRTAGEYGYTF. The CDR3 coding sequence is TGTGCCAGCAGCCGGACGGCGGGGGAGTATGGCTACACCTTC.

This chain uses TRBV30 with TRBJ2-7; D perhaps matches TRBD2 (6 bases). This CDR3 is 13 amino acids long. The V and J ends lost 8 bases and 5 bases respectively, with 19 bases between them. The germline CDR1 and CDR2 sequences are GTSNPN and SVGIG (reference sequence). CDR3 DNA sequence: TGTGCCGGAGTGCGGGGAAGGGGTCACGAGCAGTACTTC. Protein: CAGVRGRGHEQYF.

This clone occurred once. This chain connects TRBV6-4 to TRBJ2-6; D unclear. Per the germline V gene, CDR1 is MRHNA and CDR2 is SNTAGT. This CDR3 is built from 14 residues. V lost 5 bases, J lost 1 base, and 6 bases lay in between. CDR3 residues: CASSPGSGANVLTF. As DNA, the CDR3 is TGTGCCAGCAGTCCCGGGTCTGGGGCCAACGTCCTGACTTTC.

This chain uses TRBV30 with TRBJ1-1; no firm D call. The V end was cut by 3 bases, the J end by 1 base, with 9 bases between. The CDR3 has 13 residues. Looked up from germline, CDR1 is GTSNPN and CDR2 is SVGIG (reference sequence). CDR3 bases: TGTGCCTGGAGGCGGGTCCAGAACACTGAAGCTTTCTTT. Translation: CAWRRVQNTEAFF.

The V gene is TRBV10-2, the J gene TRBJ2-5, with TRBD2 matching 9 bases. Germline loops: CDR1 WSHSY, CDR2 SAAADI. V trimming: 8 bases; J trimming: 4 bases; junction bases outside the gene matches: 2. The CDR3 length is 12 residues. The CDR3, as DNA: TGCGCCAGCGGGACTAGCCCAGAGACCCAGTACTTC. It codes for CASGTSPETQYF.

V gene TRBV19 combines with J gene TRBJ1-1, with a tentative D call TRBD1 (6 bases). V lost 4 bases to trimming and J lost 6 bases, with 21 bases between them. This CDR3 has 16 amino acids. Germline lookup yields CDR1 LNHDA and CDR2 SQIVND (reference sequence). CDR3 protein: CASSRQFIGTNAEAFF. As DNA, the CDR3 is TGTGCCAGTAGTAGGCAATTTATAGGGACAAACGCTGAAGCTTTCTTT. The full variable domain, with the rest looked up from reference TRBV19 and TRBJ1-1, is DGGITQSPKYLFRKEGQNVTLSCEQNLNHDAMYWYRQDPGQGLRLIYYSQIVNDFQKGDIAEGYSVSREKKESFPLTVTSAQKNPTAFYLCASSRQFIGTNAEAFFGQGTRLTVV.

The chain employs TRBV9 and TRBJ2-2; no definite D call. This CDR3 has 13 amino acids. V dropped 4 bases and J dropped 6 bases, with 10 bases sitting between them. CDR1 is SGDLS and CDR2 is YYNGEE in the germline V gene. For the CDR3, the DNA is TGTGCCAGCAGCCCATGGATCGCCGGGGAGCTGTTTTTT. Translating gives CASSPWIAGELFF.

The CDR3 DNA follows: TGTGCCAGCAATAGGGGTACCGAGCAGTACTTC. It specifies CASNRGTEQYF. The chain carries TRBV6-6 and TRBJ2-7, with D perhaps matching TRBD1 (5 bases). The CDR3 length is 11 residues. The germline CDR1 and CDR2 sequences are MNHNY and SVGAGI (reference sequence). V dropped 7 bases and J dropped 6 bases, with 10 bases sitting between them.

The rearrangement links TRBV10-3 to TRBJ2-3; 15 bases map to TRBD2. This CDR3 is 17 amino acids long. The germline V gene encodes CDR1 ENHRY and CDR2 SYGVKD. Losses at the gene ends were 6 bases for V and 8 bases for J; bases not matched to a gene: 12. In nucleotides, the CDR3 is TGTGCCATCAGAGGTTATTCCGGGACTAGCGGGGGGACTACGCAGTATTTT. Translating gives CAIRGYSGTSGGTTQYF.

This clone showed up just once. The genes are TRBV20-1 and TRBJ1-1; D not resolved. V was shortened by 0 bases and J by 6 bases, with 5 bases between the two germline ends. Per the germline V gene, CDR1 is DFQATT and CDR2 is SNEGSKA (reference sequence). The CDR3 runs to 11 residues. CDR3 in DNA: TGCAGTGCTAGAGATCCCCCTGAAGCTTTCTTT. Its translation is CSARDPPEAFF.

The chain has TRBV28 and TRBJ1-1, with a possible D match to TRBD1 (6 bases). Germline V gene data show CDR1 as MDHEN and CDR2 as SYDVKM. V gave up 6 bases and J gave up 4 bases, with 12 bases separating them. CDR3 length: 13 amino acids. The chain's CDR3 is CASRRGASTEAFF. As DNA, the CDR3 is TGTGCCAGCAGGAGGGGGGCGAGCACTGAAGCTTTCTTT.